The text below deals with one TCR beta chain. Antigen: not known. V was pared by 4 bases and J by 9 bases, with 8 bases of the junction left unmatched. This CDR3 is built from 15 residues. Germline V lookup: CDR1 SGHDT, CDR2 YYEEEE. The data were taken from a study of OX40 agonist ivuxolimab in advanced cancers. General observations from the study: The work left the antigen specificity of expanded peripheral T cells undetermined. Clonal expansion was seen in CD4+ and CD8+ blood T cells by week 6 at 0.1 to 3.0 mg/kg. Relatively little clonal expansion, among the lowest observed, appeared in partial responders at 0.1-3.0 mg/kg. The study found that CD8+ T cells averaged more expanded clones than CD4+.

The repertoire was sequenced with immunoSEQ multiplex PCR; TCRdb's copy has only in-frame clones and lacks some. Altogether some 50,000 clones are present, over 75% being singletons, with the ten largest covering roughly 7.9%. This receptor was taken from an adult with an advanced solid tumor such as melanoma, head and neck, liver or kidney cancer. J is TRBJ2-1 and V is TRBV5-6; 12 bases line up with TRBD2. The input for sequencing was CD4+ or CD8+ T cells sorted from blood, taken in a trial of the OX40 agonist ivuxolimab. The CDR3, as DNA: TGTGCCAGCAGCCTAAGACTAGCGGGAGCACTTGAGCAGTTCTTC. This gives the protein CASSLRLAGALEQFF.